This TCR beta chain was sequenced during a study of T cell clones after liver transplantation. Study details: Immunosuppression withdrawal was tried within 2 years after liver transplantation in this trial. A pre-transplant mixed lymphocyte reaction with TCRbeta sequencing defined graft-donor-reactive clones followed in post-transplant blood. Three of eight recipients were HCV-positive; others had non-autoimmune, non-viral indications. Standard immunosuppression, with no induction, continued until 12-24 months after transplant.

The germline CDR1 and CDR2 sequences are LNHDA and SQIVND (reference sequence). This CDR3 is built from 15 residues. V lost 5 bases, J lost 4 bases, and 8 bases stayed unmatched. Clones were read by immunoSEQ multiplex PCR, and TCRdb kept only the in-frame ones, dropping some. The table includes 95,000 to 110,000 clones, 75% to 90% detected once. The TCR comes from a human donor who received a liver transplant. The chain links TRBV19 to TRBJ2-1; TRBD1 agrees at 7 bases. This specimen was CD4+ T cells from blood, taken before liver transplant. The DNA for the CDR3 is TGTGCCAGTAGTTCAGCCCAGGGACAGTACAATGAGCAGTTCTTC. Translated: CASSSAQGQYNEQFF.